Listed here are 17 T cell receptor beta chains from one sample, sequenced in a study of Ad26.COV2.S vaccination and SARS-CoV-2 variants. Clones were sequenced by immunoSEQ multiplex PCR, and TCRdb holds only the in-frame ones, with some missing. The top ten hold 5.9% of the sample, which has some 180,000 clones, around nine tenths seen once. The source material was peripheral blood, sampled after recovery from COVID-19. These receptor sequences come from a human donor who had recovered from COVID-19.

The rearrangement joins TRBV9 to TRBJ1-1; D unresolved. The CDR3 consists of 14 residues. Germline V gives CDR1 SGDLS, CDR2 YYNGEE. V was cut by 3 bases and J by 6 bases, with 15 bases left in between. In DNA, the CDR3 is TGTGCCAGCAGCGAAACCCTCGCGCGCTCTGAAGCTTTCTTT. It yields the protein CASSETLARSEAFF.

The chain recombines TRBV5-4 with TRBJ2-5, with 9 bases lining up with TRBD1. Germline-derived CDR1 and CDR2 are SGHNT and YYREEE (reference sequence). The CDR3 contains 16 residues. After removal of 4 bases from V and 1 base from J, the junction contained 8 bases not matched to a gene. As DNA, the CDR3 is TGTGCCAGCAGCCCTCCAAACAGGGGGCTCCAAGAGACCCAGTACTTC. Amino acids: CASSPPNRGLQETQYF.

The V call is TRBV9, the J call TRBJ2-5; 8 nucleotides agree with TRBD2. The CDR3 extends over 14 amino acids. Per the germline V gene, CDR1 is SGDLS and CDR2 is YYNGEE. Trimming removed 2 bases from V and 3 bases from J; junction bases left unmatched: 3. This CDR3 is CASSVSGVEETQYF. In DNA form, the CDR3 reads TGTGCCAGCAGCGTTAGCGGGGTCGAAGAGACCCAGTACTTC.

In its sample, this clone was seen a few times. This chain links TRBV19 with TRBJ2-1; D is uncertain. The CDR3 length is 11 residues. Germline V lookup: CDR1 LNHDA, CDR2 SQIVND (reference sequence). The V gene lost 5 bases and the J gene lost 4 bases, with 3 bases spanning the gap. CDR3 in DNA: TGTGCCAGTAGTGCATACAATGAGCAGTTCTTC. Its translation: CASSAYNEQFF.

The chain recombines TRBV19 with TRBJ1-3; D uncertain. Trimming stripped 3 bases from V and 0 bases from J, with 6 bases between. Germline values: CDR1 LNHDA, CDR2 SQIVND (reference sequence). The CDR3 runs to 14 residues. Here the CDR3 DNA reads TGTGCCAGTAGTATTACAGCCTCTGGAAACACCATATATTTT. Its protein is CASSITASGNTIYF.

The DNA of the CDR3 is TGTGCCAGCAGTGACAGGGGGTCAAGCTATGGCTACACCTTC. Its translation is CASSDRGSSYGYTF. The chain has TRBV2 and TRBJ1-2, with TRBD1 matching 7 bases. The CDR3 runs to 14 residues. V was clipped by 3 bases and J by 4 bases; unmatched bases: 5. CDR1 SNHLY and CDR2 FYNNEI come from the germline V gene.

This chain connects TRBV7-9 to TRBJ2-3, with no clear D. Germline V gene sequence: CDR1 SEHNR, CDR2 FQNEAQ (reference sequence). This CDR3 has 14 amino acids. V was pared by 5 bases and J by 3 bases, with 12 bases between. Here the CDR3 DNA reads TGTGCCAGCAGCGCAGGTAGGACGACAGATACGCAGTATTTT. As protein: CASSAGRTTDTQYF.

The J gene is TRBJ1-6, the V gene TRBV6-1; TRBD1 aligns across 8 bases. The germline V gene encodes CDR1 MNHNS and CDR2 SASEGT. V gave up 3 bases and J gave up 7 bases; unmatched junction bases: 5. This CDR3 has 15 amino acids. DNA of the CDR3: TGTGCCAGCAGTGACCTGACAGGGGTAAATTCACCCCTCCACTTT. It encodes CASSDLTGVNSPLHF.

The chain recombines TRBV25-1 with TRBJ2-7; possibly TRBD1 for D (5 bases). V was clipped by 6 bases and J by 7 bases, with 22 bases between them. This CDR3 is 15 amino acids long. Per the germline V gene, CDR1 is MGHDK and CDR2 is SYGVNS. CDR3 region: CASSPSAGLTAEQYF. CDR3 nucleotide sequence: TGTGCCAGCAGCCCCTCGGCAGGGCTGACGGCTGAGCAGTACTTC.

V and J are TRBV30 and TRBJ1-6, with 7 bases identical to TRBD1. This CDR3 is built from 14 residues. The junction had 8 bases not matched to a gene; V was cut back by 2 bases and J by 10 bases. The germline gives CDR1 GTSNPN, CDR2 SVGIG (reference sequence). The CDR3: CAWSTGTAASPLHF. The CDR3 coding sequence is TGTGCCTGGAGTACCGGGACAGCCGCATCACCCCTCCACTTT. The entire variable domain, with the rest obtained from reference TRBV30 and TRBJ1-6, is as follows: SQTIHQWPATLVQPVGSPLSLECTVEGTSNPNLYWYRQAAGRGLQLLFYSVGIGQISSEVPQNLSASRPQDRQFILSSKKLLLSDSGFYLCAWSTGTAASPLHFGNGTRLTVT.

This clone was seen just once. The CDR3 nucleotides are TGTGCCAGCAGCTCTAGGTGGTCTCCCCTATACACCGGGGAGCTGTTTTTT. Its protein product is CASSSRWSPLYTGELFF. The genes are TRBV27 and TRBJ2-2; D not resolved. The CDR3 runs 17 residues. The germline gives CDR1 MNHEY, CDR2 SMNVEV (reference sequence). Between the trimmed V and J ends, which lost 6 bases and 3 bases, there was a span of 20 bases.

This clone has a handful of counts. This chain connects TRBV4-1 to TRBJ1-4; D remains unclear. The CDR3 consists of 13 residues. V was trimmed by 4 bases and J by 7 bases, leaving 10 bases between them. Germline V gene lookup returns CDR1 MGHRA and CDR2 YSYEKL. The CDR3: CASSLTGSEKLFF. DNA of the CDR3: TGCGCCAGCAGCCTGACGGGCAGTGAAAAACTGTTTTTT.

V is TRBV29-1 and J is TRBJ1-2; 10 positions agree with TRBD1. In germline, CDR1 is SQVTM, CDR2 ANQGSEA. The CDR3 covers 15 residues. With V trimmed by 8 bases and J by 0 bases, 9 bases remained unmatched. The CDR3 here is CSTDRGRETNYGYTF. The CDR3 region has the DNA TGCAGCACCGACAGGGGGCGTGAAACTAACTATGGCTACACCTTC.

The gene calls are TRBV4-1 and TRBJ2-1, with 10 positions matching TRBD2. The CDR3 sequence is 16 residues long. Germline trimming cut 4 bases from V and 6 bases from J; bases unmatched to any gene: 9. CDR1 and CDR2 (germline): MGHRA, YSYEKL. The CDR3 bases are TGCGCCAGCAGCCGCGGAAGGGGACTAGCGCCCAATGAGCAGTTCTTC. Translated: CASSRGRGLAPNEQFF.

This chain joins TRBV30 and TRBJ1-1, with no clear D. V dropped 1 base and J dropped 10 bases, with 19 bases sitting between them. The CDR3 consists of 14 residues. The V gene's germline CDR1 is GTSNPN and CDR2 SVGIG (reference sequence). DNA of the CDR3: TGTGCCTGGAGTGCCCGAGGGTCCTCCACGGCAGCTTTCTTT. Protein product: CAWSARGSSTAAFF.

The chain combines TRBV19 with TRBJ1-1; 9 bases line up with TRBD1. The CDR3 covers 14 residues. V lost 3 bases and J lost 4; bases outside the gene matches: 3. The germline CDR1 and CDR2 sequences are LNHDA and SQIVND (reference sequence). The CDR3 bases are TGTGCCAGTAGTATCCAGACAGGGGGCACTGAAGCTTTCTTT. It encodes CASSIQTGGTEAFF.

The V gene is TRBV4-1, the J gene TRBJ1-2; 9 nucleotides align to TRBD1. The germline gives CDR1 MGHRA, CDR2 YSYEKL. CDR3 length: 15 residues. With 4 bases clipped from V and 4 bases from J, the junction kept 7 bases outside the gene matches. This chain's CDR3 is CASSLTGTGSYGYTF. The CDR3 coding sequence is TGCGCCAGCAGCCTTACCGGGACAGGGAGCTATGGCTACACCTTC.